Each of the 15 T cell receptor beta chains below was sequenced from the same sample in a study of blood T cell dynamics during melanoma immunotherapy. Time point given: week 3, after first cycle of checkpoint inhibitor. TCRdb keeps only in-frame clones here, not all; method: immunoSEQ multiplex PCR. This sample has about 16,000 clones, with approximately 94% found just once. Sequenced here: effector memory CD8+ T cells from blood, sampled from a patient treated with checkpoint blockade. Source of these receptors: a human donor with melanoma.

The rearrangement links TRBV2 to TRBJ2-7, with D possibly being TRBD1 or TRBD2 (7 bases each). The CDR3 contains 14 residues. Germline V CDR1 and CDR2: SNHLY, FYNNEI. V gave up 7 bases and J gave up 2 bases, with 15 bases separating them. DNA of the CDR3: TGTGCCAGCACCGGGGGGACAGCTCCCTACGAGCAGTACTTC. This gives the protein CASTGGTAPYEQYF.

CDR3 sequence reads: CAISGPGLAGETQYF. CDR3 coding DNA: TGTGCCATCAGTGGCCCGGGACTAGCGGGAGAGACCCAGTACTTC. The gene calls are TRBV10-3 and TRBJ2-5, with 12 bases fitting TRBD2. Trimming at V came to 4 bases and at J to 4 bases, leaving 4 bases not matched to a gene. The CDR3 has 15 amino acids. CDR1 and CDR2 (germline): ENHRY, SYGVKD.

The chain recombines TRBV19 with TRBJ2-5, with 7 positions matching TRBD2. Unmatched junction bases numbered 10, after V lost 5 bases and J lost 4 bases. The CDR3 has 15 amino acids. Per the germline V gene, CDR1 is LNHDA and CDR2 is SQIVND (reference sequence). CDR3 nucleotide sequence: TGTGCCAGTAGTTCCCAAACTAGCGCAAGAGAGACCCAGTACTTC. This translates into CASSSQTSARETQYF.

This chain links TRBV19 with TRBJ2-7, with 8 bases that match TRBD1. CDR1 and CDR2 from the germline V gene are LNHDA and SQIVND (reference sequence). V was pared by 3 bases and J by 3 bases, with 1 base of the junction left unmatched. CDR3 length: 13 amino acids. CDR3 in amino acids: CASSMGQVYEQYF. Written as DNA, the CDR3 is TGTGCCAGTAGTATGGGACAGGTCTACGAGCAGTACTTC. The entire variable domain, with the rest obtained from reference TRBV19 and TRBJ2-7, is as follows: DGGITQSPKYLFRKEGQNVTLSCEQNLNHDAMYWYRQDPGQGLRLIYYSQIVNDFQKGDIAEGYSVSREKKESFPLTVTSAQKNPTAFYLCASSMGQVYEQYFGPGTRLTVT.

The CDR3 bases are TGTGCCAGCAGCCCGGGTGGGGATACGCAGTATTTT. Protein sequence: CASSPGGDTQYF. The rearrangement links TRBV5-8 to TRBJ2-3; D unclear. Trimming pared 4 bases from V and 6 bases from J, leaving 9 bases between. The CDR3 contains 12 residues. Germline CDR1 reads SGHTS; CDR2 reads YDEGEE.

The V gene is TRBV11-2, the J gene TRBJ2-7; TRBD2 is a possible D gene (5 bases). The CDR3 consists of 14 residues. Looked up from germline, CDR1 is SGHAT and CDR2 is FQNNGV. Trimming pared 0 bases from V and 1 base from J, leaving 7 bases between. CDR3 loop: CASSLEEESYEQYF. In nucleotides, the CDR3 is TGTGCCAGCAGCTTAGAGGAGGAGTCCTACGAGCAGTACTTC.

This chain links TRBV6-4 with TRBJ1-1; D perhaps matches TRBD1 (5 bases). V was trimmed by 0 bases and J by 0 bases, leaving 8 bases between them. This CDR3 has 15 amino acids. Germline-derived CDR1 and CDR2 are MRHNA and SNTAGT. CDR3: CASSDSWGMNTEAFF. In nucleotides, the CDR3 is TGTGCCAGCAGTGACTCTTGGGGCATGAACACTGAAGCTTTCTTT.

The chain recombines TRBV9 with TRBJ1-1; 10 nucleotides match TRBD1. Looked up from germline, CDR1 is SGDLS and CDR2 is YYNGEE. The J segment lost 1 base and the V segment lost 4 bases, leaving 4 bases of the junction unmatched. This CDR3 has 15 amino acids. CDR3 sequence: CASSRQGAGNTEAFF. CDR3 nucleotide sequence: TGTGCCAGCAGCAGACAGGGGGCCGGGAACACTGAAGCTTTCTTT.

The chain joins TRBV6-5 to TRBJ1-2; 9 nucleotides line up with TRBD1. Germline values: CDR1 MNHEY, CDR2 SVGAGI. The CDR3 consists of 15 residues. V trimming: 7 bases; J trimming: 4 bases; junction bases outside the gene matches: 10. The DNA of the CDR3 is TGTGCCAGCACTCCTGCGGGACAGGGATCCTATGGCTACACCTTC. Translating gives CASTPAGQGSYGYTF.

The rearrangement uses TRBV29-1 and TRBJ2-1, with 15 bases fitting TRBD2. The V and J ends lost 6 bases and 9 bases, in that order; junction bases with no gene match: 12. Per germline, CDR1 SQVTM and CDR2 ANQGSEA. This CDR3 is built from 16 residues. The CDR3 sequence: CSVSKGLAGGLFEQFF. The CDR3 coding sequence is TGCAGCGTAAGCAAGGGACTAGCGGGAGGATTGTTTGAGCAGTTCTTC.

With regard to this clone: This same CDR3 is encoded by further DNA sequences in the sample. V usage is TRBV6-5 and J usage is TRBJ2-2; the D is unclear. The CDR3 sequence is 14 residues long. Looked up from germline, CDR1 is MNHEY and CDR2 is SVGAGI. Trimming cost V 0 bases and J 6 bases, with 8 bases left between them. CDR3 protein: CASSYSASSGELFF. The CDR3 DNA follows: TGTGCCAGCAGTTACTCGGCATCCTCCGGGGAGCTGTTTTTT.

The V gene is TRBV2, the J gene TRBJ2-3; unclear D gene. The germline V gene has CDR1 SNHLY and CDR2 FYNNEI. Between the trimmed V and J ends, which lost 6 bases and 3 bases, there was a span of 13 bases. The CDR3 runs 14 residues. The CDR3 loop reads CASSRPSRTDTQYF. The DNA of the CDR3 is TGTGCCAGCAGCCGGCCGTCACGGACAGATACGCAGTATTTT.

The chain recombines TRBV29-1 with TRBJ2-1; the match to TRBD2 covers 11 bases. V trimming: 5 bases; J trimming: 6 bases; junction bases outside the gene matches: 9. This CDR3 has 15 residues. The germline V gene has CDR1 SQVTM and CDR2 ANQGSEA. Here the CDR3 reads CSVNDRLAGTNEQFF. The CDR3 bases are TGCAGCGTTAACGACCGACTAGCGGGAACCAATGAGCAGTTCTTC.

The V and J genes are TRBV27 and TRBJ2-1, with 10 positions matching TRBD1. CDR1 and CDR2 (germline): MNHEY, SMNVEV (reference sequence). The ends lost 6 bases at V and 8 bases at J; junction bases unmatched: 16. The CDR3 is 17 amino acids. The CDR3 DNA reads TGTGCCAGCAGCCTACCGGCGGGGACAGGGGCCTATTATGAGCAGTTCTTC. The encoded protein is CASSLPAGTGAYYEQFF.

As DNA, the CDR3 is TGTGCCAGCAGCGTAGGGACGAGTCATTACGAGCAGTACTTC. It specifies CASSVGTSHYEQYF. This chain uses TRBV9 with TRBJ2-7; no clear D. V lost 0 bases to trimming and J lost 4 bases, with 11 bases between them. This CDR3 spans 14 amino acids. Germline CDR1 SGDLS, CDR2 YYNGEE.